What follows are 32 T cell receptor beta chains derived from one specimen sequenced in a study of blood T cell repertoires in COVID-19. Some clones are missing from TCRdb's copy, which holds only in-frame ones; the method was immunoSEQ multiplex PCR. The sample includes about 210,000 clones, 70% to 90% of them seen just once. Specimen: PBMCs or T cells enriched from blood (not recorded which). The receptors were sampled from a woman aged 40 to 50 with acute COVID-19.

The chain joins TRBV28 to TRBJ2-2, with TRBD2 matching 7 bases. The CDR3 runs 15 residues. With 4 bases clipped from V and 0 bases from J, the junction kept 2 bases outside the gene matches. Looked up from germline, CDR1 is MDHEN and CDR2 is SYDVKM. The CDR3 sequence is CASSYGTTNTGELFF. The DNA of the CDR3 is TGTGCCAGCAGTTATGGGACTACGAACACCGGGGAGCTGTTTTTT. Together with reference TRBV28 and TRBJ2-2, the CDR3 gives the full variable domain: DVKVTQSSRYLVKRTGEKVFLECVQDMDHENMFWYRQDPGLGLRLIYFSYDVKMKEKGDIPEGYSVSREKKERFSLILESASTNQTSMYLCASSYGTTNTGELFFGEGSRLTVL.

The chain uses TRBV5-1 and TRBJ1-5, with TRBD1 as a possible D gene (6 bases). With 3 bases removed from V and 3 bases from J, the gap between germline ends came to 10 bases. The germline CDR1 and CDR2 sequences are SGHRS and YFSETQ. There are 14 residues in the CDR3. The CDR3 coding sequence is TGCGCCAGCAGCTCGGGACAAAACAATCAGCCCCAGCATTTT. Its translation: CASSSGQNNQPQHF.

V usage is TRBV30 and J usage is TRBJ1-2, with D perhaps matching TRBD1 (6 bases). Trimming cost V 2 bases and J 3 bases, with 16 bases left between them. Per the germline V gene, CDR1 is GTSNPN and CDR2 is SVGIG (reference sequence). This CDR3 contains 15 residues. The CDR3 here is CAWSLGALDDYGYTF. CDR3 in DNA: TGTGCCTGGAGTTTGGGGGCCTTGGACGACTATGGCTACACCTTC.

This clone was picked up one time. The chain has TRBV6-4 and TRBJ2-3; 9 nucleotides line up with TRBD2. CDR3 size: 17 residues. J gave up 6 bases and V 10 bases, and 20 bases lay outside the gene matches. CDR1 and CDR2 from the germline V gene are MRHNA and SNTAGT. CDR3 region: CAIRPPRLAARKDTQYF. The CDR3 region has the DNA TGTGCCATCCGTCCCCCGCGACTAGCGGCCAGGAAGGATACGCAGTATTTT.

This clone was counted only a few times. J is TRBJ1-5 and V is TRBV19, with D possibly being TRBD1 (6 bases). V lost 6 bases and J 5 bases, leaving 20 bases between the germline ends. Per germline, CDR1 LNHDA and CDR2 SQIVND (reference sequence). The CDR3 runs to 16 residues. The CDR3 here is CASSLGGRQGYQPQHF. The CDR3, as DNA: TGTGCCAGTAGCCTCGGGGGGCGCCAGGGGTATCAGCCCCAGCATTTT.

The chain is built from TRBV12-3 or TRBV12-4 and TRBJ1-5; the match to TRBD1 covers 7 bases. J was trimmed by 4 bases and V by 5 bases; bases with no gene match: 2. The CDR3 is 13 amino acids. The CDR3 here is CASSRDRNQPQHF. CDR3 coding DNA: TGTGCCAGCAGTAGGGACAGAAATCAGCCCCAGCATTTT.

The chain combines TRBV25-1 with TRBJ2-2; the match to TRBD1 covers 7 bases. The germline V gene encodes CDR1 MGHDK and CDR2 SYGVNS. The CDR3 runs 12 residues. V lost 6 bases to trimming and J lost 6 bases; unmatched junction nucleotides: 1. CDR3 in amino acids: CASRTGAGELFF. The CDR3 DNA follows: TGTGCCAGCAGAACAGGGGCCGGGGAGCTGTTTTTT.

The sample holds one count of this clone. The chain combines TRBV4-1 with TRBJ1-2; no reliable D call. The germline V gene has CDR1 MGHRA and CDR2 YSYEKL. The CDR3 extends over 11 amino acids. The V end was cut by 1 base, the J end by 11 bases, with 8 bases between. CDR3 loop: CASSQAVKYTF. In nucleotides, the CDR3 is TGCGCCAGCAGCCAAGCGGTGAAATACACCTTC.

This chain connects TRBV28 to TRBJ2-5; 10 nucleotides match TRBD2. Trimming took 6 bases from V and 1 from J; bases not matched to a gene: 5. The CDR3 is 15 residues long. In germline, CDR1 is MDHEN, CDR2 SYDVKM. Here the CDR3 DNA reads TGTGCCAGCAGCCCTAGCGGGAGCCCCCAAGAGACCCAGTACTTC. Translation: CASSPSGSPQETQYF.

This rearrangement joins TRBV28 to TRBJ1-6, with D maybe TRBD1 (5 bases). V shed 3 bases and J shed 6 bases, with 9 bases lying between them. The CDR3 contains 14 residues. The germline CDR1 and CDR2 sequences are MDHEN and SYDVKM. In DNA, the CDR3 is TGTGCCAGCAGTTTCACAGGACGTAATTCACCCCTCCACTTT. Protein: CASSFTGRNSPLHF.

The chain combines TRBV6-5 with TRBJ2-1; 7 bases are a match to TRBD2. V lost 4 bases to trimming and J lost 1 base; unmatched junction nucleotides: 7. This CDR3 contains 16 residues. Germline V gene lookup returns CDR1 MNHEY and CDR2 SVGAGI. This CDR3 reads CASSLGSSGSYNEQFF. The CDR3 DNA is TGTGCCAGCAGTTTAGGATCTAGCGGATCCTACAATGAGCAGTTCTTC.

This chain links TRBV11-2 with TRBJ2-1, with D possibly matching TRBD2 (6 bases). The CDR3 contains 14 residues. Germline CDR1 reads SGHAT; CDR2 reads FQNNGV. With 6 bases removed from V and 3 bases from J, the gap between germline ends came to 12 bases. DNA for the CDR3: TGTGCCAGCAGAATAGCGGAGATCTACAATGAGCAGTTCTTC. It codes for CASRIAEIYNEQFF.

The chain combines TRBV6-5 with TRBJ2-3; TRBD2 might be the D (6 bases). Germline CDR1 is MNHEY and CDR2 is SVGAGI. The CDR3 runs 15 residues. Trimming shortened V by 2 bases and J by 5 bases, and 14 bases separated the two germline ends. The CDR3 loop is CASSYGGNSGDTQYF. Written as DNA, the CDR3 is TGTGCCAGCAGTTACGGGGGGAATAGCGGAGATACGCAGTATTTT.

This sequence joins TRBV5-1 and TRBJ1-2; 8 nucleotides line up with TRBD1. CDR1 and CDR2 from the germline V gene are SGHRS and YFSETQ. With V trimmed by 1 base and J by 4 bases, 3 bases remained unmatched. The length of the CDR3 is 14 residues. CDR3 residues: CASSLSQGVYGYTF. For the CDR3, the DNA is TGCGCCAGCAGCTTGTCACAGGGGGTCTATGGCTACACCTTC.

This chain joins TRBV5-1 and TRBJ2-5; D not certain. The CDR3 sequence is 15 residues long. Between the trimmed V and J ends, which lost 1 base and 5 bases, there was a span of 15 bases. Germline V lookup: CDR1 SGHRS, CDR2 YFSETQ. DNA for the CDR3: TGCGCCAGCAGCTTGTCAAGTGGGTCCGGGGAGACCCAGTACTTC. Translated: CASSLSSGSGETQYF.

V gene TRBV28 combines with J gene TRBJ1-2, with TRBD1 matching over 8 bases. Germline CDR1 is MDHEN and CDR2 is SYDVKM. V dropped 2 bases and J dropped 2; count of bases not matched to a gene: 7. This CDR3 is 16 amino acids long. The CDR3 sequence is CASSLQGASLNYGYTF. CDR3 nucleotide sequence: TGTGCCAGCAGTTTACAGGGGGCTAGTTTGAACTATGGCTACACCTTC.

V usage is TRBV27 and J usage is TRBJ1-6; D is uncertain. Trimming cost V 5 bases and J 9 bases, with 23 bases left between them. Germline V gene sequence: CDR1 MNHEY, CDR2 SMNVEV (reference sequence). The CDR3 consists of 17 residues. CDR3 protein: CASSPRGGSIMGSPLHF. The CDR3, as DNA: TGTGCCAGCAGTCCCCGAGGAGGTTCCATAATGGGTTCACCCCTCCACTTT.

The CDR3 bases are TGTGCCAGCAGTTTACGGGACAGGAACTATGGCTACACCTTC. Amino acids: CASSLRDRNYGYTF. This chain uses TRBV28 with TRBJ1-2; 8 nucleotides line up with TRBD1. This CDR3 region has 14 residues. J was trimmed by 2 bases and V by 2 bases; bases with no gene match: 1. Germline V gene data show CDR1 as MDHEN and CDR2 as SYDVKM.

This chain joins TRBV28 and TRBJ1-3; TRBD1 is a possible D gene (5 bases). The CDR3 runs 18 residues. V was shortened by 7 bases and J by 1 base, with 23 bases between the two germline ends. Per the germline V gene, CDR1 is MDHEN and CDR2 is SYDVKM. CDR3 protein: CASIGGLGGRESGNTIYF. CDR3 sequence (DNA): TGTGCCAGCATTGGGGGGTTGGGGGGACGAGAGTCTGGAAACACCATATATTTT.

The rearrangement uses TRBV7-2 and TRBJ2-5; 9 bases are a match to TRBD2. The CDR3 covers 15 residues. CDR1 is SGHTA, CDR2 FQGNSA, per germline. V shed 8 bases and J 2 bases; nucleotides not matched to a gene: 9. Written as DNA, the CDR3 is TGTGCCAGCCTCGGGGCTAGCGGGGATCAAGAGACCCAGTACTTC. Translation gives CASLGASGDQETQYF.

The genes are TRBV7-2 and TRBJ1-2; D perhaps matches TRBD1 (5 bases). Germline V lookup: CDR1 SGHTA, CDR2 FQGNSA. The ends were cut back, 5 bases at V and 7 bases at J, with 11 bases in the middle. The CDR3 loop spans 12 amino acids. The CDR3 nucleotides are TGTGCCAGCAGCGCCCAGGGCTCTGGCTACACCTTC. Encoded protein: CASSAQGSGYTF.

To note about this clone: One end of the junction is discordant with germline, which a read error may explain. The rearrangement uses TRBV27 and TRBJ2-7; 7 nucleotides line up with TRBD1. This CDR3 contains 19 residues. Germline lookup yields CDR1 MNHEY and CDR2 SMNVEV (reference sequence). The CDR3 DNA reads TGTGCCAGCAGTTTGTCTACAGGGGTATGGGGATACGCCTCTCGCGGGCTAGTCTTC. Translation gives CASSLSTGVWGYASRGLVF.

The chain joins TRBV28 to TRBJ2-4; the D gene is possibly TRBD2 (6 bases). Germline V gives CDR1 MDHEN, CDR2 SYDVKM. This CDR3 spans 10 amino acids. V was cut by 8 bases and J by 7 bases, with 6 bases left in between. The CDR3 sequence is CASGRNIQYF. DNA for the CDR3: TGTGCCAGCGGGAGGAACATTCAGTACTTC.

The chain combines TRBV7-8 with TRBJ2-7; 7 bases are shared with TRBD2. Trimming took 2 bases from V and 2 from J; bases not matched to a gene: 15. The germline gives CDR1 SGHVS, CDR2 FQNEAQ. The CDR3 spans 18 residues. CDR3: CASSLRGRETTQAYEQYF. CDR3 nucleotide sequence: TGTGCCAGCAGCTTACGGGGGAGGGAGACGACGCAGGCCTACGAGCAGTACTTC.

This clone appeared a few times. The chain joins TRBV15 to TRBJ2-4, with 7 positions matching TRBD2. The V segment lost 0 bases and the J segment 3 bases; nucleotides outside the gene matches: 8. CDR3 length: 17 amino acids. CDR1 is LNHNV and CDR2 is YYDKDF in the germline V gene (reference sequence). CDR3 sequence: CATSRDSEGRVKNIQYF. The CDR3 coding sequence is TGTGCCACCAGCAGAGATTCGGAGGGGAGGGTCAAAAACATTCAGTACTTC.

The chain has TRBV7-8 and TRBJ1-1, with D perhaps TRBD1 (6 bases). The V gene's germline CDR1 is SGHVS and CDR2 FQNEAQ. This CDR3 contains 15 residues. V lost 1 base and J lost 11, with 20 bases in between. The CDR3 reads CASSLEQRGGSTAFF. DNA for the CDR3: TGTGCCAGCAGCTTAGAACAGCGGGGGGGCTCGACGGCTTTCTTT.

The chain carries TRBV6-5 and TRBJ1-1; D is unclear. Germline assignment: CDR1 MNHEY and CDR2 SVGAGI. There are 13 residues in the CDR3. The V and J ends lost 2 bases and 0 bases respectively, with 4 bases between them. CDR3 region: CASSYQMNTEAFF. The DNA for the CDR3 is TGTGCCAGCAGTTACCAGATGAACACTGAAGCTTTCTTT.

The V and J genes are TRBV27 and TRBJ1-1, with D tentatively TRBD1 (5 bases). Germline loops: CDR1 MNHEY, CDR2 SMNVEV (reference sequence). V lost 6 bases and J lost 4, with 12 bases in between. CDR3 length equals 13 residues. This CDR3 is CASSSREGTEAFF. The CDR3 DNA follows: TGTGCCAGCAGCAGCAGGGAGGGCACTGAAGCTTTCTTT.

CDR3 in DNA: TGTGCCAGCAGCCAGGGAGGGCGGCACGAGCAGTACTTC. It translates to CASSQGGRHEQYF. The V and J genes are TRBV3-1 (or the pseudogene TRBV3-2) and TRBJ2-7, with 7 positions matching TRBD2. The CDR3 is 13 residues long. V was clipped by 3 bases and J by 5 bases; unmatched bases: 4. CDR1 is LGHDT, CDR2 YNNKEL, per germline (reference sequence).

The CDR3 DNA reads TGTGCCAGTCGTTCTAGCGGGAGGGCAGATACGCAGTATTTT. As protein: CASRSSGRADTQYF. The chain uses TRBV6-5 and TRBJ2-3, with 12 bases aligning to TRBD2. The CDR3 has 14 amino acids. V was pared by 9 bases and J by 4 bases, with 5 bases of the junction left unmatched. Germline V lookup: CDR1 MNHEY, CDR2 SVGAGI.

CDR3 sequence: CASRWGHTGELFF. The CDR3 bases are TGTGCCAGTAGATGGGGGCACACCGGGGAGCTGTTTTTT. V and J are TRBV19 and TRBJ2-2; weak D call: TRBD1 (6 bases). Deletions cut 6 bases from V and 3 bases from J, with 8 bases between. The germline V gene encodes CDR1 LNHDA and CDR2 SQIVND (reference sequence). The CDR3 length is 13 residues.

The rearrangement joins TRBV12-3 or TRBV12-4 to TRBJ1-5, with D hard to call. The CDR3 length is 13 residues. The ends were cut back, 2 bases at V and 4 bases at J, with 6 bases in the middle. As DNA, the CDR3 is TGTGCCAGCAGTTTATCCAGGAATCAGCCCCAGCATTTT. Translated, it gives CASSLSRNQPQHF.